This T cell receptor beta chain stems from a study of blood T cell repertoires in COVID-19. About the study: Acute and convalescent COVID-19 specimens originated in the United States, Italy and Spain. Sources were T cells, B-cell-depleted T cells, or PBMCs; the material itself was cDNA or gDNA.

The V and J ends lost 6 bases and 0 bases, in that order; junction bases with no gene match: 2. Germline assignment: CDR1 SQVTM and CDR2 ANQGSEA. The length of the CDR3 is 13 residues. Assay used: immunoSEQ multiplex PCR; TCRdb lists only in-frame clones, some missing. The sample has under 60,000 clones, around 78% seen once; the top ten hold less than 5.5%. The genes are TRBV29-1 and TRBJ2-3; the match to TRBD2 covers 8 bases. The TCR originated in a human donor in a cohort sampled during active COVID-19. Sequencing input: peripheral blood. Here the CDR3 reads CSVQRGSTDTQYF. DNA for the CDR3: TGCAGCGTCCAGCGGGGGAGCACAGATACGCAGTATTTT.